What follows are 21 T cell receptor beta chains derived from one specimen sequenced in a study of T cell repertoires in cytomegalovirus infection. From the reads, TCRdb called clonotypes with MiXCR, one entry per CDR3 protein. The table has about 310,000 distinct CDR3 sequences, about 9.1% seen once; the top ten hold 2% to 3%. The sample taken for sequencing was PBMCs. The origin of the receptors is a human donor in good health (CMV status not recorded). Some clones in this sample may be carry-over from other donors' samples.

The sample holds many counts of this clonotype. V gene TRBV7-2 combines with J gene TRBJ1-3, with D possibly TRBD1 on 6 matching bases. The CDR3 has 15 residues. From germline, CDR1 is SGHTA and CDR2 FQGNSA. V lost 5 bases to trimming and J lost 0 bases, with 11 bases between them. In DNA form, the CDR3 reads TGTGCCAGCAGCACGGACAGTAACTCTGGAAACACCATATATTTT. Its protein product is CASSTDSNSGNTIYF. The whole variable domain, remainder taken from reference TRBV7-2 and TRBJ1-3, is GAGVSQSPSNKVTEKGKDVELRCDPISGHTALYWYRQSLGQGLEFLIYFQGNSAPDKSGLPSDRFSAERTGGSVSTLTIQRTQQEDSAVYLCASSTDSNSGNTIYFGEGSWLTVV.

The chain employs TRBV20-1 and TRBJ2-7, with a tentative D call TRBD2 (6 bases). V lost 3 bases and J lost 3, with 15 bases in between. This CDR3 contains 14 residues. CDR1 is DFQATT, CDR2 SNEGSKA, per germline (reference sequence). This chain's CDR3 is CSASLGRGGYEQYF. CDR3 nucleotide sequence: TGCAGTGCTAGCTTGGGACGGGGAGGCTACGAGCAGTACTTC.

In this sample, this clonotype turned up many times. V usage is TRBV7-2 and J usage is TRBJ2-4; 10 nucleotides match TRBD1. The CDR3 contains 14 residues. V lost 1 base and J lost 9; bases outside the gene matches: 3. CDR1 is SGHTA, CDR2 FQGNSA, per germline. CDR3 sequence reads: CASSLGQGASIQYF. CDR3 DNA: TGTGCCAGCAGCTTAGGACAGGGGGCAAGCATTCAGTACTTC.

This clonotype was seen at least ten times. The chain combines TRBV19 with TRBJ1-2; D is undetermined. In germline, CDR1 is LNHDA, CDR2 SQIVND (reference sequence). The V gene lost 3 bases and the J gene lost 3 bases, with 11 bases spanning the gap. CDR3 size: 14 residues. CDR3 protein: CASSMRLMDYGYTF. The CDR3 nucleotides read TGTGCCAGTAGTATGAGGTTGATGGACTATGGCTACACCTTC.

Many counts were recorded for this clonotype. The gene calls are TRBV12-3 or TRBV12-4 and TRBJ2-4; the D is unclear. This CDR3 comprises 15 residues. The V and J ends lost 1 base and 7 bases respectively, with 14 bases between them. The CDR3 region is CASSLGRRSLNIQYF. CDR3 nucleotide sequence: TGTGCCAGCAGTTTAGGGAGACGTAGTTTGAACATTCAGTACTTC.

This clonotype showed up many times. The chain employs TRBV28 and TRBJ2-1, with 10 bases lining up with TRBD1. The CDR3 length is 14 residues. Germline CDR1 reads MDHEN; CDR2 reads SYDVKM. The V and J ends lost 5 bases and 7 bases, in that order; junction bases with no gene match: 5. CDR3 region: CASSQGQGTNEQFF. The DNA of the CDR3 is TGTGCCAGCAGTCAGGGACAGGGGACAAATGAGCAGTTCTTC.

The chain recombines TRBV9 with TRBJ1-2, with D perhaps matching TRBD1 (5 bases). The germline V gene has CDR1 SGDLS and CDR2 YYNGEE. The length of the CDR3 is 15 residues. With 2 bases removed from V and 5 bases from J, the gap between germline ends came to 16 bases. This CDR3 reads CASSVGTFTAYGYTF. The CDR3 DNA follows: TGTGCCAGCAGCGTGGGGACCTTCACGGCTTATGGCTACACCTTC.

There are many counts of this clonotype. The chain uses TRBV27 and TRBJ1-6; D gene ambiguous. V was shortened by 2 bases and J by 9 bases, with 14 bases between the two germline ends. Germline V CDR1 and CDR2: MNHEY, SMNVEV (reference sequence). The CDR3 is 15 residues long. The CDR3 loop reads CASSLTKPGVSPLHF. In nucleotides, the CDR3 is TGTGCCAGCAGTTTAACGAAACCCGGGGTTTCACCCCTCCACTTT.

The J gene is TRBJ1-3, the V gene TRBV18; perhaps TRBD1 as D (5 bases). The CDR3 is made up of 15 amino acids. Trimming stripped 6 bases from V and 4 bases from J, with 16 bases between. The germline gives CDR1 KGHSH, CDR2 LQKENI. CDR3 protein: CASSSQRGTGNTIYF. The CDR3 DNA follows: TGTGCCAGCTCGTCGCAGAGGGGAACAGGAAACACCATATATTTT.

This clonotype was counted at least ten times. Compared with germline, one end of the junction differs, possibly owing to a read error. The J gene is TRBJ1-2, the V gene TRBV6-1; no clear D gene. This CDR3 spans 15 amino acids. Germline V gene lookup returns CDR1 MNHNS and CDR2 SASEGT. CDR3 in amino acids: CASSKAHGANYGYTF. The DNA for the CDR3 is TGTGCCAGCAGTAAAGCGCACGGGGCTAACTATGGCTACACCTTC.

In its sample, this clonotype was seen many times. The CDR3 DNA is TGTGCCAGCAGCCCCCTGCCCACCGGGGAGCTGTTTTTT. It is translated as CASSPLPTGELFF. The V gene is TRBV7-2, the J gene TRBJ2-2; D gene uncertain. Germline-derived CDR1 and CDR2 are SGHTA and FQGNSA. The ends were cut back, 5 bases at V and 4 bases at J, with 8 bases in the middle. CDR3 size: 13 residues.

The chain recombines TRBV14 with TRBJ1-2; D remains unclear. Germline CDR1 is SGHDN and CDR2 is FVKESK. Trimming took off 1 base at V and 0 bases at J, with 21 bases between the two ends. CDR3 length: 19 amino acids. CDR3 nucleotide sequence: TGTGCCAGCAGCCAAGTAGATGGGAGGAAGGGCCAGGCTAACTATGGCTACACCTTC. It is translated as CASSQVDGRKGQANYGYTF.

To note about this clonotype: It may be a read error: a sequence one base away is much more abundant. The V and J genes are TRBV7-2 and TRBJ2-1; TRBD2 might be the D (5 bases). In germline, CDR1 is SGHTA, CDR2 FQGNSA. The CDR3 has 16 amino acids. Written as DNA, the CDR3 is TGTCCCAGCAGCCTAGGACTGGGGAGCTCCTACAATGAGCAGTTCTTC. Translating gives CPSSLGLGSSYNEQFF.

This clonotype was recorded at least ten times. The CDR3 bases are TGTGCCAGCAGTCCAGGGCTGGGGAACACTGAAGCTTTCTTT. Amino acids: CASSPGLGNTEAFF. The V and J genes are TRBV6-1 and TRBJ1-1; a possible D gene is TRBD1 (5 bases). There are 14 residues in the CDR3. Germline V gene lookup returns CDR1 MNHNS and CDR2 SASEGT. Deletions cut 5 bases from V and 1 base from J, with 11 bases between.

There are a few counts of this clonotype. V is TRBV28 and J is TRBJ2-3; a possible D gene is TRBD2 (6 bases). Germline CDR1 is MDHEN and CDR2 is SYDVKM. The ends were cut back, 6 bases at V and 9 bases at J, with 19 bases in the middle. This CDR3 region has 14 residues. CDR3 protein: CASSQGLSSGTQYF. The DNA of the CDR3 is TGTGCCAGCAGCCAAGGACTATCTAGTGGGACGCAGTATTTT.

This clonotype was counted many times. The chain links TRBV7-8 to TRBJ1-6; D gene uncertain. The V end was cut by 4 bases, the J end by 3 bases, with 7 bases between. This CDR3 contains 14 residues. Per the germline V gene, CDR1 is SGHVS and CDR2 is FQNEAQ. The CDR3 is CASSYRDYNSPLHF. CDR3 sequence (DNA): TGTGCCAGCAGCTACAGAGACTATAATTCACCCCTCCACTTT.

This clonotype came up many times. The J gene is TRBJ2-7, the V gene TRBV6-5, with D tentatively TRBD1 or TRBD2 (5 bases each). Trimming removed 2 bases from V and 2 bases from J, with 10 bases in between. Germline V CDR1 and CDR2: MNHEY, SVGAGI. CDR3 length equals 14 residues. The CDR3 DNA sequence: TGTGCCAGCAGTTACAGAGGGGTCGCCTACGAGCAGTACTTC. Protein product: CASSYRGVAYEQYF.

This clonotype was counted many times. The chain employs TRBV20-1 and TRBJ2-5; D unclear. Germline CDR1 DFQATT, CDR2 SNEGSKA (reference sequence). V was cut by 3 bases and J by 0 bases, with 11 bases left in between. The CDR3 spans 14 residues. CDR3 sequence (DNA): TGCAGTGCTAGTGGCCGGCCGTACCAAGAGACCCAGTACTTC. Translated, it gives CSASGRPYQETQYF.

The J gene is TRBJ2-5, the V gene TRBV6-1; 7 bases match TRBD2. CDR3 size: 15 residues. Germline V gene sequence: CDR1 MNHNS, CDR2 SASEGT. V lost 0 bases, J lost 5 bases, and 6 bases stayed unmatched. CDR3 in DNA: TGTGCCAGCAGTGAAGCTCAGCGGGGATGGGAGACCCAGTACTTC. Its protein is CASSEAQRGWETQYF.

This clonotype has a count of ten or more. The gene calls are TRBV28 and TRBJ1-3; D unresolved. CDR1 is MDHEN, CDR2 SYDVKM, per germline. Trimming took off 1 base at V and 7 bases at J, with 5 bases between the two ends. The CDR3 covers 12 residues. CDR3 region: CASSLSRNTIYF. Written as DNA, the CDR3 is TGTGCCAGCAGTTTATCTAGGAACACCATATATTTT.

This clonotype was detected a few times. The chain links TRBV12-3 or TRBV12-4 to TRBJ1-5; 11 bases match TRBD1. V lost 3 bases to trimming and J lost 6 bases; unmatched junction nucleotides: 1. The CDR3 has 14 amino acids. The CDR3 protein is CASSLGTGGQPQHF. In DNA, the CDR3 is TGTGCCAGCAGTTTGGGGACAGGGGGTCAGCCCCAGCATTTT.